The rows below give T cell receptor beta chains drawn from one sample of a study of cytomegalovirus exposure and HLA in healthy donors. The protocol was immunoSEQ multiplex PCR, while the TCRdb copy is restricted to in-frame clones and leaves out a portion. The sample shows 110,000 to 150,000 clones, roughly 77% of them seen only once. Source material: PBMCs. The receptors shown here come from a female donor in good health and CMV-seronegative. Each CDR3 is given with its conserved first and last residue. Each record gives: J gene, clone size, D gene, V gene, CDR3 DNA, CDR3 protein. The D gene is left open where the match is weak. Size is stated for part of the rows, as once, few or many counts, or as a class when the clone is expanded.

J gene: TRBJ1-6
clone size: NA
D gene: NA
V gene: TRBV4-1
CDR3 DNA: TGCGCCAGCAGCCCCCGGAGGGCCGAGGGATCTATTAGCTCCTATAATTCACCCCTCCACTTT
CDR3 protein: CASSPRRAEGSISSYNSPLHF

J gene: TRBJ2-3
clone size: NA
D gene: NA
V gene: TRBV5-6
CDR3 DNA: TGTGCCAGCAGCTTGGATGGGGGGGCTCGGACAGATACGCAGTATTTT
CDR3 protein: CASSLDGGARTDTQYF

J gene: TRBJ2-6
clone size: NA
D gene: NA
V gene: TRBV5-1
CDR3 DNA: TGCGCCAGCAGCTTGGTTAGCTCTGGGGCCAACGTCCTGACTTTC
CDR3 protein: CASSLVSSGANVLTF

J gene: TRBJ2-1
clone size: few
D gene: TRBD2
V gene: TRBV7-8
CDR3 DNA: TGTGCCAGCAGCTTGAGGCTAGCGGGAGGATCAATTCTCGGTGAGCAGTTCTTC
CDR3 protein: CASSLRLAGGSILGEQFF

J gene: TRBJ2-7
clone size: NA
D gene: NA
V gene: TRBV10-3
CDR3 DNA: TGTGCCATCAGTGAGTCCCAACAGGGAACCTACGAGCAGTACTTC
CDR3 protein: CAISESQQGTYEQYF

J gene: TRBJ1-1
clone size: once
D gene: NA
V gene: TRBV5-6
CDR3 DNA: TGTGCCAGCAGCTTAGGTAAGGGGCCGGCTTTCTTT
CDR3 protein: CASSLGKGPAFF

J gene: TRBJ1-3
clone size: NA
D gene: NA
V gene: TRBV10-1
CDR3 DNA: TGCGCCAGCAGGGCCTACAGGGTCTCTGGAAACACCATATATTTT
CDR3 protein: CASRAYRVSGNTIYF

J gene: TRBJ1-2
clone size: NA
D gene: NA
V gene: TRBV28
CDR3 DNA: TGTGCCAGCAGCCCCACGGGGGGTATGGGTGGCTATGGCTACACCTTC
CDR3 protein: CASSPTGGMGGYGYTF

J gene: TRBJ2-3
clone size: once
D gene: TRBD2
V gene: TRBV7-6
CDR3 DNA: TGTGCCAGCAGCTTAATGACTAGCGGGGGGGCTTATACGCAGTATTTT
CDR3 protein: CASSLMTSGGAYTQYF

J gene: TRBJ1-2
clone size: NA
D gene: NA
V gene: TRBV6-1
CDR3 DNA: TGTGCCAGCAGTGACAGGGGCCCCTATGGCTACACCTTC
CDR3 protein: CASSDRGPYGYTF

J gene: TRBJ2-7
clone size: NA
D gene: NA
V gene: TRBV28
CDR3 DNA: TGTGCCAGCACCCCCCGGACGGGGAACCACGAGCAGTACTTC
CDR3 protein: CASTPRTGNHEQYF

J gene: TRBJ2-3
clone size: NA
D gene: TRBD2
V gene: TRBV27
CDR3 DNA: TGTGCCAGCAAGCCCAGCGGGGTTGCAGATACGCAGTATTTT
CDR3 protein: CASKPSGVADTQYF

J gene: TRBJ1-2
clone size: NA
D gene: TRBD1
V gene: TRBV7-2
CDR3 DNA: TGTGCCAGCAGTCGACAGGGCCGGGGCTATGGCTACACCTTC
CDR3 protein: CASSRQGRGYGYTF

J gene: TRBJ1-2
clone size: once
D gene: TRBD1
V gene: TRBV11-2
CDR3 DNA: TGTGCCAGCAGCTTATTCAAGACAGGGGGCATCTATGGCTACACCTTC
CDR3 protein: CASSLFKTGGIYGYTF

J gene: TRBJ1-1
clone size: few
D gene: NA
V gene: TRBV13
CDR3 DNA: TGTGCCAGCAGCTCCTCCCTGAACACTGAAGCTTTCTTT
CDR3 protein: CASSSSLNTEAFF

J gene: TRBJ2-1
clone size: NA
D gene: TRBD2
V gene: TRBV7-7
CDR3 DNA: TGTGCTAGCAGCTTTGCTAGCGGGGCCAGCGAGCAGTTCTTC
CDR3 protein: CASSFASGASEQFF

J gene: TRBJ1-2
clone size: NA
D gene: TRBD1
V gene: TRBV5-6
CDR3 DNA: TGTGCCAGCAGCTCTACCCAGGGGGCGAGCTACACCTTC
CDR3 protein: CASSSTQGASYTF

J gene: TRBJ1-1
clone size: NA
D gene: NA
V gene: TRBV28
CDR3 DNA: TGTGCCAGCAGCGGGGGGCACAACACTGAAGCTTTCTTT
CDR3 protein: CASSGGHNTEAFF

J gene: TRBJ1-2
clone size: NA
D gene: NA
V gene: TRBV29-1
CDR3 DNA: TGCAGCGTTGAGACAGGTCAAAACTATGGCTACACCTTC
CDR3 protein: CSVETGQNYGYTF

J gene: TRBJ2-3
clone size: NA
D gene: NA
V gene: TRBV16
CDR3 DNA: TGTGCCAGCAGCCAAGGCCTCCTCTATACGCAGTATTTT
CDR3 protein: CASSQGLLYTQYF

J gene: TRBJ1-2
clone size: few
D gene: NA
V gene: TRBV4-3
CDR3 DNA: TGCGCCAGCAGCTCCTTAGGGAGGCGCTACACCTTC
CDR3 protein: CASSSLGRRYTF

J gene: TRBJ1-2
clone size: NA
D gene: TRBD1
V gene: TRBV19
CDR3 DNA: TGTGCCAGTAGTCAGCAGGGGGCGAACTATGGCTACACCTTC
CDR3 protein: CASSQQGANYGYTF

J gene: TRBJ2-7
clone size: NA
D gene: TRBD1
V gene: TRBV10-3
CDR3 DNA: TGTGCCATCAGTCCCACACAGGGGTCCCCCTACGAGCAGTACTTC
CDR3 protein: CAISPTQGSPYEQYF

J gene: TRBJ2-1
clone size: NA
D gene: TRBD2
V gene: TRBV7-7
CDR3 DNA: TGTGCTAGCAGCTTAGCGCAAGTAGCGGGAGCCAATGAGCAGTTCTTC
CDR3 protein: CASSLAQVAGANEQFF

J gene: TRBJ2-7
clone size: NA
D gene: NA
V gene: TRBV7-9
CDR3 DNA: TGTGCCAGCAGCTTTCCCAGGCCGCCCTACGAGCAGTACTTC
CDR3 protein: CASSFPRPPYEQYF

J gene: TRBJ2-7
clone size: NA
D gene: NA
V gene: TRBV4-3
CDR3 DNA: TGCGCCAGCAGCCGAAACAGGGACTACGAGCAGTACTTC
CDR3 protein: CASSRNRDYEQYF

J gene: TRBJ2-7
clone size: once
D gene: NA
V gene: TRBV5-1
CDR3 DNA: TGCGCCAGCAGCTTGCACATCAGGCGGGGTTACGAGCAGTACTTC
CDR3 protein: CASSLHIRRGYEQYF

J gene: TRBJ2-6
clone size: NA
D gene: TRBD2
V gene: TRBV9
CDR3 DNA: TGTGCCAGCAGCACTAGCGGGATCTCTGGGGCCAACGTCCTGACTTTC
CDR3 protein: CASSTSGISGANVLTF

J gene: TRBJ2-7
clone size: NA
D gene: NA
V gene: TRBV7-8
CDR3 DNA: TGTGCCAGCAGCTCGCAAACCCACAGGGTGAGCGAGCAGTACTTC
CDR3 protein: CASSSQTHRVSEQYF

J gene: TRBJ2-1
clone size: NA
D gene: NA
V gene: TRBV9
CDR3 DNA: TGTGCCAGCAGCGTCGGAAGTACCTACAGTGAGCAGTTCTTC
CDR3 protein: CASSVGSTYSEQFF

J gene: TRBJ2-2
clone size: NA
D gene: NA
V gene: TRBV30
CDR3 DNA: TGTGCCTGGAGAAGCCACACCGGGGAGCTGTTTTTT
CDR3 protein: CAWRSHTGELFF

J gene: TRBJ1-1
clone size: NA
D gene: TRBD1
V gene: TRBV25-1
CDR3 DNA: TGTGCCAGCAGTGAACGTTTGGGCAGGGGGCAAGGCACTGAAGCTTTCTTT
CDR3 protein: CASSERLGRGQGTEAFF

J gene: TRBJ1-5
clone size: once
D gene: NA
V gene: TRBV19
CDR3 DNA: TGTGCCAGTAGTATGGCTTGGAGCCAGGTCAGGGCCCAGCATTTT
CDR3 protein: CASSMAWSQVRAQHF

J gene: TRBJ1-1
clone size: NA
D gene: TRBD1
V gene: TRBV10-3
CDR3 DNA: TGTGCCATCGCTGGGCGGGCAGGGGGCCTCCTAATGAACACTGAAGCTTTCTTT
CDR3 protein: CAIAGRAGGLLMNTEAFF

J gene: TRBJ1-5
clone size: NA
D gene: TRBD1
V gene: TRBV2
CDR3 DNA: TGTGCCAGCAGTGCGAGACAGGGGGTGAGCAATCAGCCCCAGCATTTT
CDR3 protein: CASSARQGVSNQPQHF

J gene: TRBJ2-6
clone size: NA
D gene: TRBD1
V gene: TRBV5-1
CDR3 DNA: TGCGCCAGCAGCGAAGGGACAGTTTTTTACTCTGGGGCCAACGTCCTGACTTTC
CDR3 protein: CASSEGTVFYSGANVLTF